What follows describes a single TCR beta chain. V lost 10 bases and J 1 base, leaving 16 bases between the germline ends. The length of the CDR3 is 14 residues. Looked up from germline, CDR1 is ENHRY and CDR2 is SYGVKD. Using immunoSEQ multiplex PCR, the repertoire was profiled, and TCRdb retains in-frame clones only, with some absent. The table lists more than 95,000 clones, roughly 90% of them singletons. The source of the sample is a study of blood T cell repertoires in COVID-19. Sample: peripheral blood. The TCR sequence derives from a man between 50 and 59 years old with COVID-19, enrolled during active disease. This rearrangement joins TRBV10-3 to TRBJ1-1; TRBD1 is a possible D gene (6 bases). The CDR3 DNA is TGTGCCACCTGGGGGGGCGTCAGGAACACTGAAGCTTTCTTT. As protein: CATWGGVRNTEAFF.